This T cell receptor beta chain was sequenced in a study of blood T cell repertoires in COVID-19. Study information: The origin of the acute and convalescent COVID-19 samples was the United States, Italy and Spain.

The J segment lost 3 bases and the V segment lost 2 bases, leaving 4 bases of the junction unmatched. The germline V gene has CDR1 SGHTA and CDR2 FQGTGA. The CDR3 is made up of 15 amino acids. Per the study methods: The assay estimated nucleated cells by amplifying reference gene primers. Sequencing used immunoSEQ multiplex PCR; TCRdb keeps in-frame clones, though not all of them. V and J calls and clone size are those listed in that table; D and trimming were worked out from the DNA. The sample includes 130,000 or so clones, around 81% seen only once; the top ten take 1.6%. Material: peripheral blood. The chain employs TRBV7-3 and TRBJ2-3, with 8 bases matching TRBD2. This clonotype originated in a human donor in a cohort sampled during active COVID-19. CDR3 in amino acids: CASSLQGLVTDTQYF. For the CDR3, the DNA is TGTGCCAGCAGCTTACAGGGACTAGTGACAGATACGCAGTATTTT.